This section outlines one TCR beta chain sequence together with its context. This specimen belongs to a study of beta chain features in type 1 diabetes. Expressed TCRB transcripts were sequenced, since all the RNA that had been isolated was reverse transcribed. Data came from immunoSEQ multiplex PCR; TCRdb stores just in-frame clones and leaves some out. The table includes 220,000 or so clones, about 70% detected once. Trimming took 6 bases from V and 6 from J, leaving 10 bases between them. This CDR3 is built from 12 residues. The germline gives CDR1 SGDLS, CDR2 YYNGEE. Material for sequencing was naive CD4+ T cells from blood. This clonotype originated in a man aged 25 to 40 in good health. The chain joins TRBV9 to TRBJ2-1; unclear D gene. The CDR3 protein is CASKGSANEQFF. The DNA of the CDR3 is TGTGCCAGCAAAGGAAGCGCCAATGAGCAGTTCTTC.